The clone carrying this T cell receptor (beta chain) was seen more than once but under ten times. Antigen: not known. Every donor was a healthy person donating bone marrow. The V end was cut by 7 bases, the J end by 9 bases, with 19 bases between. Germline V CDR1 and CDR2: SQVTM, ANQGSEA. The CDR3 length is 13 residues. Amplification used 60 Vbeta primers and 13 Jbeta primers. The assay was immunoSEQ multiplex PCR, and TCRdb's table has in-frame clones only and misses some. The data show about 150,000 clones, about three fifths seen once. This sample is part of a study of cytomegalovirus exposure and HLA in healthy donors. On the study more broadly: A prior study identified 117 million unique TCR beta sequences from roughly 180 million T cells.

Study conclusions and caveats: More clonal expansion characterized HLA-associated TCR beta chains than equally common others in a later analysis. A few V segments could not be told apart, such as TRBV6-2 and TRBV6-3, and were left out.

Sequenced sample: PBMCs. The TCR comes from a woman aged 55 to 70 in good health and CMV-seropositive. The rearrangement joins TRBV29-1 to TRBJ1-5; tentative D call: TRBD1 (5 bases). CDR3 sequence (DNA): TGCAGCGCTTCAGACATCGGGAGGGGGCCCCAGCATTTT. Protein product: CSASDIGRGPQHF. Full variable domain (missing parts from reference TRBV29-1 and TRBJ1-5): SAVISQKPSRDICQRGTSLTIQCQVDSQVTMMFWYRQQPGQSLTLIATANQGSEATYESGFVIDKFPISRPNLTFSTLTVSNMSPEDSSIYLCSASDIGRGPQHFGDGTRLSIL.